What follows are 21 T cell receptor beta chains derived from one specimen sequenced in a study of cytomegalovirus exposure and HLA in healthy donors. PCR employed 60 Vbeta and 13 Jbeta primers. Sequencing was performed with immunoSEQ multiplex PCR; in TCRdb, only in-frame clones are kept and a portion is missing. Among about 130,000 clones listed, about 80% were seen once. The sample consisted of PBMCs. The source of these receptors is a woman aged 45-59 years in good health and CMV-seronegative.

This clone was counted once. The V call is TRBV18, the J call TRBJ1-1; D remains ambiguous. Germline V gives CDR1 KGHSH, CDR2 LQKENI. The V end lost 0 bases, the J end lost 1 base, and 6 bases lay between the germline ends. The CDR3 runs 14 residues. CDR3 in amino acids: CASSPPPGNTEAFF. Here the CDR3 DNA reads TGTGCCAGCTCACCACCGCCCGGGAACACTGAAGCTTTCTTT.

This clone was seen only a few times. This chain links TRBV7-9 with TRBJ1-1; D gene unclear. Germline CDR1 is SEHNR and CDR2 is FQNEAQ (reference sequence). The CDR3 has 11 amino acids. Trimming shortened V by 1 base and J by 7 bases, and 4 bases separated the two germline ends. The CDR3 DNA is TGTGCCAGCAGCTTAGAGAGTGAAGCTTTCTTT. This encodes CASSLESEAFF.

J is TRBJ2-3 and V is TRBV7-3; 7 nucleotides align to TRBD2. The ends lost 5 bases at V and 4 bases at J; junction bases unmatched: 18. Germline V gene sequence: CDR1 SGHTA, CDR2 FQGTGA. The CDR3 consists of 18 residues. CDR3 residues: CASSLRPAGGSIADTQYF. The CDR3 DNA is TGTGCCAGCAGCCTCCGTCCTGCGGGCGGGAGCATAGCAGATACGCAGTATTTT. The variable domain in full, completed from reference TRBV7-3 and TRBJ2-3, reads GAGVSQTPSNKVTEKGKYVELRCDPISGHTALYWYRQSLGQGPEFLIYFQGTGAADDSGLPNDRFFAVRPEGSVSTLKIQRTERGDSAVYLCASSLRPAGGSIADTQYFGPGTRLTVL.

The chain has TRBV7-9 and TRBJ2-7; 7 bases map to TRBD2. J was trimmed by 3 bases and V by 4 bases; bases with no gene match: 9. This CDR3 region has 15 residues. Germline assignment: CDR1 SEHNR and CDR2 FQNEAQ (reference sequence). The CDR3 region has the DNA TGTGCCAGCAGCTCTGGAGGGGAGGGAAGCTACGAGCAGTACGTC. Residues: CASSSGGEGSYEQYV.

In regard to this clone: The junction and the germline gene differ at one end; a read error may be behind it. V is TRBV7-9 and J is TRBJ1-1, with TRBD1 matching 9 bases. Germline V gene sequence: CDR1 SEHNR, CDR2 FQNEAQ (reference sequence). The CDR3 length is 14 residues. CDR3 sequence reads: CSSSPDRGFTEAFF. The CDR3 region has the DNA TGTTCCAGCAGCCCGGACAGGGGTTTCACTGAAGCTTTCTTT.

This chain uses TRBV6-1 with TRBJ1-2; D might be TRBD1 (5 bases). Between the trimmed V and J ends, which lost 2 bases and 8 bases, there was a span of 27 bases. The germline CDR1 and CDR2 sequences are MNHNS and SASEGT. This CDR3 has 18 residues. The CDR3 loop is CASSEKRGGGPPTRGYTF. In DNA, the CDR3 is TGTGCCAGCAGTGAAAAAAGGGGCGGGGGACCCCCTACGCGGGGCTACACCTTC.

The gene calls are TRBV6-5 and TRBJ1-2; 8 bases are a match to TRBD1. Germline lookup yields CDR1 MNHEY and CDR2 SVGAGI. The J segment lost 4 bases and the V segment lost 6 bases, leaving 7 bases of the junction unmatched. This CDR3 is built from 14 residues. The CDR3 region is CASRTGVGIYGYTF. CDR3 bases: TGTGCCAGCAGGACAGGGGTAGGGATCTATGGCTACACCTTC.

The CDR3 loop reads CASSPRETYNEQFF. The CDR3 DNA sequence: TGTGCCAGCAGCCCCAGGGAAACTTACAATGAGCAGTTCTTC. This chain uses TRBV7-9 with TRBJ2-1, with D perhaps matching TRBD1 (5 bases). The CDR3 totals 14 residues. V was clipped by 5 bases and J by 4 bases, with 12 bases between them. Germline CDR1 reads SEHNR; CDR2 reads FQNEAQ (reference sequence).

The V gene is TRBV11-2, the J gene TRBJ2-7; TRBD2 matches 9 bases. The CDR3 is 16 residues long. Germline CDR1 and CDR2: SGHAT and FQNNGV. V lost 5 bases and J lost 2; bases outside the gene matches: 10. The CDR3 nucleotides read TGTGCCAGCAGCCCGCTTGCGCGGGAGGGGACCTACGAGCAGTACTTC. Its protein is CASSPLAREGTYEQYF.

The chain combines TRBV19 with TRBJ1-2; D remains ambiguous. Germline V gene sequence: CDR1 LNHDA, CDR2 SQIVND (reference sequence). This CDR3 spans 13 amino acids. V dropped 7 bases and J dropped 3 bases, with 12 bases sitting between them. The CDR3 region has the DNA TGTGCCAGTACGGATCTTGCGGACTATGGCTACACCTTC. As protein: CASTDLADYGYTF.

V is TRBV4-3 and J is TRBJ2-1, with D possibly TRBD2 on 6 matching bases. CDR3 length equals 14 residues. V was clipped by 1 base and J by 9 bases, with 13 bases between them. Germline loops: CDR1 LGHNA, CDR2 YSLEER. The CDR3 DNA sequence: TGCGCCAGCAGCCAAGGTCGCGGGACCCTTGAGCAGTTCTTC. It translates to CASSQGRGTLEQFF.

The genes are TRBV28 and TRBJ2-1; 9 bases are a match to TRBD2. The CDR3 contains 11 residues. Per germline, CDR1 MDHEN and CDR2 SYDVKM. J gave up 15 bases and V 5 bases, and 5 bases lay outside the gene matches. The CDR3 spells CASSDSGRGFF. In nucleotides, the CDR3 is TGTGCCAGCAGTGATAGCGGGAGAGGGTTCTTC.

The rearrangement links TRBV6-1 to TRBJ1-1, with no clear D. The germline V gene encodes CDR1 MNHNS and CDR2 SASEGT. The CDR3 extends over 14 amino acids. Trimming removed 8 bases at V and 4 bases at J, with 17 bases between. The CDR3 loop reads CASALPAGVTEAFF. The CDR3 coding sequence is TGTGCCAGCGCCCTCCCCGCCGGGGTCACTGAAGCTTTCTTT.

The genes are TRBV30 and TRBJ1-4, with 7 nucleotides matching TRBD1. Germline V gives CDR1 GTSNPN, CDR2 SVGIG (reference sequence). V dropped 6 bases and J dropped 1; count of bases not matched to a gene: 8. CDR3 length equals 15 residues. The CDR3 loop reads CACRGRGETNEKLFF. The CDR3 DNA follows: TGTGCCTGCAGGGGCAGGGGGGAAACTAATGAAAAACTGTTTTTT.

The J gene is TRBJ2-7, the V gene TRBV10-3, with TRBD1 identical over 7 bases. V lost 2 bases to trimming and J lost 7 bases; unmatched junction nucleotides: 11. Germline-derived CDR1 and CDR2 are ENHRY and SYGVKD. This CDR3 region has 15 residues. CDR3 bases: TGTGCCATCAGTGAGGGGGGTAAGGGGGCGTGGGAGCAGTACTTC. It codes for CAISEGGKGAWEQYF.

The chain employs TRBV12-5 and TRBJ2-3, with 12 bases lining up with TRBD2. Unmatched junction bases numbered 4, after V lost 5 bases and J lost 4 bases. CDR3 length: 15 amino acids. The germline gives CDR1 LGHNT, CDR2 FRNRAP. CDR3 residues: CASGLGLAGPDTQYF. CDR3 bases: TGTGCTAGTGGTCTCGGACTAGCGGGACCAGATACGCAGTATTTT.

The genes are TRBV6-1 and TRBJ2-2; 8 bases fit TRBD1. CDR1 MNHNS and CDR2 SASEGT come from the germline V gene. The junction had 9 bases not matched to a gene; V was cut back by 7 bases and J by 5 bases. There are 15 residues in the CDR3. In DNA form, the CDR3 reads TGTGCCAGCAACCCCTTCAGGGGGCAAACCGGGGAGCTGTTTTTT. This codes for CASNPFRGQTGELFF.

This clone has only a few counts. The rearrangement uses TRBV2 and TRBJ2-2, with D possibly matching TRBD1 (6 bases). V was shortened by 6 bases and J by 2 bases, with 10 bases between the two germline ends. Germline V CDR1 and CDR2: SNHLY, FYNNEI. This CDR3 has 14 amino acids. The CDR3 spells CASRQGVNTGELFF. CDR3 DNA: TGTGCCAGCAGACAGGGAGTCAACACCGGGGAGCTGTTTTTT. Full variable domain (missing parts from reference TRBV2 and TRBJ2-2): EPEVTQTPSHQVTQMGQEVILRCVPISNHLYFYWYRQILGQKVEFLVSFYNNEISEKSEIFDDQFSVERPDGSNFTLKIRSTKLEDSAMYFCASRQGVNTGELFFGEGSRLTVL.

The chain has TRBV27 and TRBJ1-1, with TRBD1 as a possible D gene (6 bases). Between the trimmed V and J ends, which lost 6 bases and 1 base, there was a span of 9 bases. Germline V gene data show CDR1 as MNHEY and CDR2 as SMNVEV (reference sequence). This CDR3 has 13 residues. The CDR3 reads CASRTTGNTEAFF. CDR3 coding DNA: TGTGCCAGCAGGACGACAGGGAACACTGAAGCTTTCTTT.

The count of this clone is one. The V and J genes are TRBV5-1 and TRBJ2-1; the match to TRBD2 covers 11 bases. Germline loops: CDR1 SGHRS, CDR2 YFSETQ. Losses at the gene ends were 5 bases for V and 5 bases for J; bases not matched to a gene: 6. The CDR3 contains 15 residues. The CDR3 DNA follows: TGCGCCAGCAGTCCTACTAGCGGGAGTCACAATGAGCAGTTCTTC. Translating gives CASSPTSGSHNEQFF.

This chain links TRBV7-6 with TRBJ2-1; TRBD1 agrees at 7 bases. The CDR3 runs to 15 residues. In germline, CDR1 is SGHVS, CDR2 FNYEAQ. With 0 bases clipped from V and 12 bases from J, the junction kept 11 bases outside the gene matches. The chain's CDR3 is CASSLAQGRGPGQFF. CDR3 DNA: TGTGCCAGCAGCTTAGCACAGGGGCGAGGGCCTGGGCAGTTCTTC.